This is a list of T cell receptor beta chains from one sample in a study of neurological immune-mediated disorders. TCRdb fed the 5' RACE reads into MiXCR, producing one record per CDR3 protein. The sample has 55,000 to 65,000 distinct CDR3 sequences, around 3.6% seen once. Material for sequencing was PBMCs. These receptor sequences come from a woman in her 30s with multiple sclerosis. Each CDR3 is given with its conserved first and last residue. Fields, in order: V gene, clone size, D gene, CDR3 length, J gene, CDR3 DNA, CDR3 protein. A D gene is named only where the DNA matches it firmly. Only part of the rows carry a size: once, few, many, or a class if the clone is expanded.

>TRBV7-8|many|TRBD2|12|TRBJ2-7
TGTGCCAGCAGCTTCCGGGGGGACGAGCAGTACTTC
CASSFRGDEQYF
>TRBV9|-|-|14|TRBJ2-4
TGTGCCAGCAGCGATAGCAGGGCGGGGAAAATTCAGTACTTC
CASSDSRAGKIQYF
>TRBV7-6|many|TRBD2|16|TRBJ2-1
TGTGCCAGCAGCTTAGCGTTTAGCGGGGGGGCCGGTGAGCAGTTCTTC
CASSLAFSGGAGEQFF
>TRBV5-1|many|-|15|TRBJ2-2
TGCGCCAGCAGCTTGAAACAGGGAGACACCGGGGAGCTGTTTTTT
CASSLKQGDTGELFF
>TRBV6-6|many|-|13|TRBJ1-4
TGTGCCAGCGTTATCGGTCGAAATGAAAAACTGTTTTTT
CASVIGRNEKLFF
>TRBV20-1|many|-|13|TRBJ2-7
TGCAGTGCAGAGCTTACAGAGGGCTACGAGCAGTACTTC
CSAELTEGYEQYF
>TRBV5-6|many|-|12|TRBJ1-2
TGTGCCAGCAGCCCCGGGAATAAGGGTTACACCTTC
CASSPGNKGYTF
>TRBV6-6|many|-|12|TRBJ1-1
TGTGCCAGCAGTAACGACGGGGGAATGGCTTTCTTT
CASSNDGGMAFF
>TRBV5-6|many|-|14|TRBJ2-5
TGTGCCAGCAGCTTCTACAGCCCCATCGAGACCCAGTACTTC
CASSFYSPIETQYF
>TRBV5-5|many|-|18|TRBJ2-2
TGTGCCAGCAGCCTCATGTGGACAGCGGGCGCGAACACCGGGGAGCTGTTTTTT
CASSLMWTAGANTGELFF
>TRBV27|many|-|16|TRBJ2-6
TGTGCCAGCAGAGGGGACCTGGGCCGAGGGGCCAACGTCCTGACTTTC
CASRGDLGRGANVLTF
>TRBV10-3|many|-|13|TRBJ2-1
TGTGCCATCAAAGGGGTTTCCTACAATGAGCAGTTCTTC
CAIKGVSYNEQFF
>TRBV28|-|-|13|TRBJ2-7
TGTGCCAGCAGTACTACAGACAGCTACGAGCATTACTTC
CASSTTDSYEHYF
>TRBV20-1|-|TRBD2|15|TRBJ2-5
TGCAGTGCCCAAATTGGGGCGGGAGGGCCAGAGACCCAGTACTTC
CSAQIGAGGPETQYF
>TRBV3-1|many|TRBD2|18|TRBJ2-3
TGTGCCAGCAGCCCCGATCCCCCTAGCGGGGGTTGGACAGATACGCAGTATTTT
CASSPDPPSGGWTDTQYF
>TRBV12-3/TRBV12-4|many|-|15|TRBJ2-1
TGTGCCAGCATCCCGGGACCAGATAAACCGGGGGAGCAGTTCTTC
CASIPGPDKPGEQFF
>TRBV7-9|many|TRBD1|16|TRBJ2-4
TGTGCCAGCAGCCCCCCCTTTCGACAGGGTGAAAACATTCAGTACTTC
CASSPPFRQGENIQYF
>TRBV12-3/TRBV12-4|many|-|12|TRBJ1-1
TGTGCCAGCAGTGGGGTCGGGAGGAAAGCTTTCTTT
CASSGVGRKAFF
>TRBV5-1|many|-|14|TRBJ2-1
TGCGCCAGCAGACCGGGACCAATTTACAATGAGCAGTTCTTC
CASRPGPIYNEQFF
>TRBV5-1|many|-|15|TRBJ2-7
TGCGCCAGCAGCTTGGGAAGGCAAACGAACGACGAGCAGTACTTC
CASSLGRQTNDEQYF
>TRBV5-1|many|-|15|TRBJ2-2
TGCGCCAGCAGCTTTTATAGTTCGAACACCGGGGAGCTGTTTTTT
CASSFYSSNTGELFF
>TRBV6-2/TRBV6-3|many|-|12|TRBJ2-7
TGTGCCAGCAGTTACTCAATCTACGAGCAGTACTTC
CASSYSIYEQYF